Following are 8 T cell receptor beta chains from one sample sequenced in a study of Graves' ophthalmopathy and Graves' hyperthyroidism. Amplified TCR beta CDR3 regions were obtained using RNA transcripts as template. RT-PCR in the first round used HTBI primers; a second-round multiplex PCR followed. TCRdb independently ran MiXCR on the multiplex PCR reads; one entry per CDR3 protein. This table holds more than 1,000,000 distinct CDR3 sequences, about 35% found once. The sequenced material came from peripheral blood or thyroid tissue (not recorded which). These receptors came from an adult man with Graves' hyperthyroidism.

This clonotype was seen repeatedly, ten times or more. This chain joins TRBV2 and TRBJ1-5; weak D call: TRBD1 (5 bases). The CDR3 totals 16 residues. In germline, CDR1 is SNHLY, CDR2 FYNNEI. The V gene lost 4 bases and the J gene lost 2 bases, with 15 bases spanning the gap. This CDR3 reads CASSGGTQGGNQPQHF. Here the CDR3 DNA reads TGTGCCAGCAGTGGTGGGACCCAAGGAGGCAATCAGCCCCAGCATTTT.

In this sample, this clonotype turned up many times. The DNA of the CDR3 is TGTGCCAGCAGCTTAGTGGGTCTACAGAGCTGGGAAGCTTTCTTT. Encoded protein: CASSLVGLQSWEAFF. The genes are TRBV7-9 and TRBJ1-1; D not certain. The CDR3 has 15 residues. Trimming took off 1 base at V and 8 bases at J, with 17 bases between the two ends. The germline gives CDR1 SEHNR, CDR2 FQNEAQ (reference sequence).

Many counts were recorded for this clonotype. The chain joins TRBV6-5 to TRBJ2-5; D may be TRBD1 or TRBD2 (5 bases each). The germline V gene encodes CDR1 MNHEY and CDR2 SVGAGI. The CDR3 runs to 14 residues. V dropped 6 bases and J dropped 3 bases, with 14 bases sitting between them. CDR3 sequence reads: CASSPLGTEETQYF. DNA for the CDR3: TGTGCCAGCAGCCCCCTTGGGACGGAAGAGACCCAGTACTTC.

The CDR3 DNA reads as TGTGCCAGCAGCGAAACGGGACAGGGTGACGAGCAGTACTTC. Protein: CASSETGQGDEQYF. The chain has TRBV2 and TRBJ2-7; TRBD1 aligns across 9 bases. The junction had 8 bases not matched to a gene; V was cut back by 6 bases and J by 5 bases. CDR1 and CDR2 from the germline V gene are SNHLY and FYNNEI. The CDR3 consists of 14 residues.

The gene calls are TRBV29-1 and TRBJ2-7, with D possibly being TRBD2 (5 bases). The V gene lost 7 bases and the J gene lost 7 bases, with 14 bases spanning the gap. This CDR3 spans 11 amino acids. Germline assignment: CDR1 SQVTM and CDR2 ANQGSEA. The CDR3 sequence: CSADWGREQYF. The CDR3 DNA reads as TGCAGCGCGGACTGGGGTCGAGAGCAGTACTTC.

Only a few counts were recorded for this clonotype. The chain links TRBV28 to TRBJ2-5, with D possibly being TRBD1 (5 bases). The germline V gene has CDR1 MDHEN and CDR2 SYDVKM. This CDR3 contains 17 residues. Trimming removed 4 bases at V and 1 base at J, with 19 bases between. The CDR3 nucleotides read TGTGCCAGCAGTTGGGGCAGCGCAGGTCGCGTCCAAGAGACCCAGTACTTC. Its translation is CASSWGSAGRVQETQYF.

On this clonotype: A much larger clonotype is one base distant, so this may be a read error. V and J are TRBV19 and TRBJ2-7; D is undetermined. Germline CDR1 reads LNHDA; CDR2 reads SQIVND (reference sequence). The CDR3 is made up of 13 amino acids. CDR3 amino acids: CASSISTGYGQYF. CDR3 nucleotides: TGTGCCAGTAGTATCTCAACGGGCTACGGGCAGTACTTC.

The chain couples TRBV29-1 to TRBJ1-2; D remains ambiguous. Trimming took 6 bases from V and 4 from J, leaving 18 bases between them. The germline V gene has CDR1 SQVTM and CDR2 ANQGSEA. The CDR3 is made up of 14 amino acids. In DNA form, the CDR3 reads TGCAGCGTCCCCCTTGGAAAGGTCGGCTATGGCTACACCTTC. It yields the protein CSVPLGKVGYGYTF.